This T cell receptor beta chain was found in a study of blood T cell repertoires in COVID-19. In the study overall: Italy, Spain and the United States were the sources of the convalescent and acute COVID-19 samples. PBMCs, B-cell-depleted T cells, or T cells were the source of the cDNA or gDNA that made up the material.

Original data processing: Reference gene primer amplification in the assay estimated nucleated cell counts. The table came from immunoSEQ multiplex PCR; TCRdb's copy has only in-frame clones and leaves some out. The V and J calls and the clone size are those of that table, but D and trimming were determined from the DNA. In the table there are about 430,000 clones, about 88% of which are singletons. The CDR3 consists of 16 residues. J was trimmed by 0 bases and V by 4 bases; bases with no gene match: 4. CDR1 and CDR2 from the germline V gene are SGHRS and YFSETQ. The TCR comes from a woman younger than 35 who had been exposed to COVID-19. Material: PBMCs or T cells enriched from blood (not recorded which). The chain is built from TRBV5-1 and TRBJ1-4; 9 nucleotides align to TRBD1. Written as DNA, the CDR3 is TGCGCCAGCAGCCCGGACAGGGGCGCAACTAATGAAAAACTGTTTTTT. Protein product: CASSPDRGATNEKLFF.